This entry lists 4 T cell receptor beta chains sequenced from one sample in a study of T cell repertoires in cytomegalovirus infection (dated by TCRdb to about 2019). Sequencing took place on an Illumina HiSeq 1500. The public sequencing data were trimmed at Q25 with fastp and processed into clonotypes with MiXCR by TCRdb, which kept only in-frame beta chains. Every distinct CDR3 protein forms one entry, paired with its most common genes and DNA. This sample comprises just under 500,000 distinct CDR3 sequences, around 35% of them detected only once. The top ten constitute under 20% of the sample. The antigens these receptors bind are not known. Explained via the paper, the treatment or condition label denotes: in vitro stimulation with specific CMV peptide epitopes to enrich CMV-specific T cells. Sequenced material: cultured PBMCs, taken from culture after CMV antigen stimulation. These receptors were collected from a human donor in good health (CMV status not recorded). Some clones in this sample may be carry-over from other donors' samples.

The chain links TRBV27 to TRBJ2-7, with a weak D call TRBD1 (6 bases). The CDR3 contains 14 residues. In germline, CDR1 is MNHEY, CDR2 SMNVEV (reference sequence). The V gene lost 4 bases and the J gene lost 1 base, with 11 bases spanning the gap. CDR3 protein: CASSWGTPSYEQYF. The CDR3 nucleotides are TGTGCCAGCAGTTGGGGGACACCTTCCTACGAGCAGTACTTC.

DNA of the CDR3: TGTGCCAGCAATCTCGGGACTCGCGAGACCCAGTACTTC. Amino acids: CASNLGTRETQYF. The rearrangement uses TRBV28 and TRBJ2-5; possible D gene TRBD2, 6 bases. This CDR3 has 13 amino acids. CDR1 and CDR2 from the germline V gene are MDHEN and SYDVKM. The ends were cut back, 7 bases at V and 5 bases at J, with 14 bases in the middle.

This clonotype has a handful of counts. V usage is TRBV19 and J usage is TRBJ1-1, with TRBD1 matching over 7 bases. CDR1 is LNHDA and CDR2 is SQIVND in the germline V gene (reference sequence). This CDR3 comprises 13 residues. Trimming took 7 bases from V and 6 from J; bases not matched to a gene: 8. The CDR3 protein is CASTSQGKPEAFF. The CDR3 nucleotides read TGTGCCAGTACCTCACAGGGGAAGCCTGAAGCTTTCTTT.

The rearrangement links TRBV27 to TRBJ1-5; D remains unclear. The CDR3 consists of 13 residues. Germline assignment: CDR1 MNHEY and CDR2 SMNVEV (reference sequence). V dropped 5 bases and J dropped 3 bases, with 8 bases sitting between them. The CDR3 DNA reads TGTGCCAGCAGTGTACGGAACAATCAGCCCCAGCATTTT. Translation: CASSVRNNQPQHF.